This T cell receptor (beta chain) was observed in a study of T-cell memory formation after mild COVID-19. Overall study results and limits: The appearance of some responding clones in pre-infection memory suggested that cross-reactive memory joined.

5'RACE primed from the constant segment yielded TCR alpha and TCR beta cDNA libraries bearing sample barcodes and UMIs. TCRdb called the 5' RACE reads again in MiXCR, with one record for every CDR3 protein. The sample has about 140,000 distinct CDR3 sequences; around 15% are singletons. This clonotype was seen only a few times. Its antigen is unknown. The V and J ends lost 5 bases and 10 bases, in that order; junction bases with no gene match: 6. Germline assignment: CDR1 SGHVS and CDR2 FNYEAQ. CDR3 size: 13 residues. This receptor was obtained from an adult woman who had mild COVID-19 (a few samples of this study predate the infection). Cell type and time point are not known. The chain joins TRBV7-6 to TRBJ2-1, with 9 bases matching TRBD2. Sequencing was carried out using PBMCs or a T cell subset sorted from them (not recorded which). The CDR3 spells CASSGSGSREQFF. The CDR3 coding sequence is TGTGCCAGCAGCGGTAGCGGGAGCCGGGAGCAGTTCTTC. Full variable domain (missing parts from reference TRBV7-6 and TRBJ2-1): GAGVSQSPRYKVTKRGQDVALRCDPISGHVSLYWYRQALGQGPEFLTYFNYEAQQDKSGLPNDRFSAERPEGSISTLTIQRTEQRDSAMYRCASSGSGSREQFFGPGTRLTVL.